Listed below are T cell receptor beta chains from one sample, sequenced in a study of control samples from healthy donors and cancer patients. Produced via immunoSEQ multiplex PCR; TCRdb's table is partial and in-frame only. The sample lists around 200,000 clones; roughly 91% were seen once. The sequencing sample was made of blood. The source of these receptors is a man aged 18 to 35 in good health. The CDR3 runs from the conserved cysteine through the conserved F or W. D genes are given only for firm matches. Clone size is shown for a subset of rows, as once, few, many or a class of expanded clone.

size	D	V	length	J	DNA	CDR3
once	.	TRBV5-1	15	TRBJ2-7	TGCGCCAGCAGCTTGGACAGGGCAATCTCCTACGAGCAGTACTTC	CASSLDRAISYEQYF
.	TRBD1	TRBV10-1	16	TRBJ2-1	TGCGCCAGCAGCAATACCGGGACAGTCTCCTACAATGAGCAGTTCTTC	CASSNTGTVSYNEQFF
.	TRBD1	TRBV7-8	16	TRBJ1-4	TGTGCCAGCAGCTTAGTAGGGGGCCCGACTAATGAAAAACTGTTTTTT	CASSLVGGPTNEKLFF
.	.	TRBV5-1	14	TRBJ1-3	TGCGCCAGCAGCTCCGGGACCTCTGGAAACACCATATATTTT	CASSSGTSGNTIYF
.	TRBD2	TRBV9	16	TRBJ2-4	TGTGCCAGCAGCGTAGGCAGCGGGGGGTTTAAAAACATTCAGTACTTC	CASSVGSGGFKNIQYF
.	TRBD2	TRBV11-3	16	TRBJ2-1	TGTGCCAGCAGCCCGAGTTGGAGCGGGGGGAACAATGAGCAGTTCTTC	CASSPSWSGGNNEQFF
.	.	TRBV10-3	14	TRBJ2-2	TGTGCCATCCACCGCGGCATAAACACCGGGGAGCTGTTTTTT	CAIHRGINTGELFF
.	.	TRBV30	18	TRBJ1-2	TGTGCCTGGAGTTCAGGCTTTCCGTGGACAGAAGCTAACTATGGCTACACCTTC	CAWSSGFPWTEANYGYTF
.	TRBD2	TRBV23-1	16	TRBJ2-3	TGCGCCAGCAGTCAATCGACGGGGGGGCCGGCAGATACGCAGTATTTT	CASSQSTGGPADTQYF
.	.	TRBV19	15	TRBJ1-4	TGTGCCAGTCGCAGGCTGGGGGGGGGAAATGAAAAACTGTTTTTT	CASRRLGGGNEKLFF
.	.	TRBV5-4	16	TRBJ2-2	TGTGCCAGCAGCAATGACCTATTAATGAACACCGGGGAGCTGTTTTTT	CASSNDLLMNTGELFF
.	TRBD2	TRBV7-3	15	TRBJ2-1	TGTGCCAGCAGCAAAAAGGGACTAGCGGGCAATGAGCAGTTCTTC	CASSKKGLAGNEQFF
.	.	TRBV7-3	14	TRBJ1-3	TGTGCCAGCAGTTTGACGACCTCTGGAAACACCATATATTTT	CASSLTTSGNTIYF
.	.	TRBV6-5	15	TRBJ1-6	TGTGCCAGCAGCTTCAGGGACTCTAGGAATTCACCCCTCCACTTT	CASSFRDSRNSPLHF
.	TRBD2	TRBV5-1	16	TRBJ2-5	TGCGCCAGCAGCGTTAGCGGGGGCGCCCTGCAAGAGACCCAGTACTTC	CASSVSGGALQETQYF
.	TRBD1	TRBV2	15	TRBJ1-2	TGTGCCAGCAGCAACACTTGGACAGGAAGGGACGGCTACACCTTC	CASSNTWTGRDGYTF
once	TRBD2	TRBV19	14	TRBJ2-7	TGTGCCAGTAGTATGGGACTAGCACTTAACGAGCAGTACTTC	CASSMGLALNEQYF
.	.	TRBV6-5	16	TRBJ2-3	TGTGCCAGCAGTTACTCTGGGTGGGGGGGCACAGATACGCAGTATTTT	CASSYSGWGGTDTQYF
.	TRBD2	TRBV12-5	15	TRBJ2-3	TGTGCTAGTGGTAAGGGACTAGCGGGGATAGATACGCAGTATTTT	CASGKGLAGIDTQYF
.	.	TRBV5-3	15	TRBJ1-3	TGTGCCAGAAGCCGGGGACGTAGCTCTGGAAACACCATATATTTT	CARSRGRSSGNTIYF
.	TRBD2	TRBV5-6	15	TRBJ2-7	TGTGCCAGCAGCTTGGACCAGCGGGGGAATCGCGAGCAGTACTTC	CASSLDQRGNREQYF
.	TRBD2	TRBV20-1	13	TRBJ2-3	TGCAGTGCTAGTGCGGGAGGGGCCCTTACGCAGTATTTT	CSASAGGALTQYF
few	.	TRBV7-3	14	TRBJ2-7	TGTGCCAGCAGCTCGTGGCCGGGCGCGGACGAGCAGTACTTC	CASSSWPGADEQYF
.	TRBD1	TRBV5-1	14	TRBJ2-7	TGCGCCAGCAGCCCCGGGACAGGGTCTGGCGAGCAGTACTTC	CASSPGTGSGEQYF
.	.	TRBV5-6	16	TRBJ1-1	TGTGCCAGCAGCTTGCTAGGGGCTTTAGGGAACACTGAAGCTTTCTTT	CASSLLGALGNTEAFF
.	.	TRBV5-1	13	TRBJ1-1	TGCGCCAGCAGCGCGACAGGCAACACTGAAGCTTTCTTT	CASSATGNTEAFF
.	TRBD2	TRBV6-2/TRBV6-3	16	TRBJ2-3	TGTGCCAGCAGTGCCGCTGGACTAGCGGGGGCAGATACGCAGTATTTT	CASSAAGLAGADTQYF
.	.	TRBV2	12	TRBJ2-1	TGTGCCAGCAGGAACAGGGCGGATGAGCAGTTCTTC	CASRNRADEQFF
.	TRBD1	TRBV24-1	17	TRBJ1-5	TGTGCCACCAGTGATCCTGGACAGGGTGGGAGAAATCAGCCCCAGCATTTT	CATSDPGQGGRNQPQHF
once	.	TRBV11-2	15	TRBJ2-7	TGTGCCAGCAGCACCTCGGCGCAGGGCCCCTACGAGCAGTACTTC	CASSTSAQGPYEQYF
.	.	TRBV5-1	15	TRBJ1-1	TGCGCCAGCAGCTTTACACGACCCTCCGGCACTGAAGCTTTCTTT	CASSFTRPSGTEAFF
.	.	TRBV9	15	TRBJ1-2	TGTGCCAGCAGCGTAGAGGGGGGCGGGAACTATGGCTACACCTTC	CASSVEGGGNYGYTF
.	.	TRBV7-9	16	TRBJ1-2	TGTGCCAGCAGCAAGGACAGCTTTCTCGGGGATTTGACGGACACCTTC	CASSKDSFLGDLTDTF